A single sample is the source of the 30 T cell receptor beta chains below, sequenced in a study of cytomegalovirus exposure and HLA in healthy donors. Primers: 60 Vbeta forward and 13 Jbeta reverse. Method: immunoSEQ multiplex PCR; TCRdb's copy keeps in-frame clones and lacks some. This specimen shows some 200,000 clones; the ten leading clones hold about 6.8%. The sequenced sample was PBMCs. Receptors were obtained from a young man in good health and CMV-seronegative.

This chain connects TRBV5-1 to TRBJ2-7, with TRBD1 matching over 11 bases. The CDR3 is 13 residues long. The V segment lost 3 bases and the J segment 7 bases; nucleotides outside the gene matches: 3. Germline V lookup: CDR1 SGHRS, CDR2 YFSETQ. The CDR3 loop reads CASSSGQGGEQYF. The CDR3 DNA reads TGCGCCAGCAGCTCGGGACAGGGGGGAGAGCAGTACTTC.

The chain links TRBV2 to TRBJ1-2; no clear D gene. The CDR3 has 13 amino acids. Germline assignment: CDR1 SNHLY and CDR2 FYNNEI. V lost 6 bases to trimming and J lost 5 bases, with 13 bases between them. CDR3 DNA: TGTGCCAGCAGACCCCATGGACTTTATGGCTACACCTTC. The encoded protein is CASRPHGLYGYTF.

The CDR3 here is CASSQETGFGYGYTF. As DNA, the CDR3 is TGCGCCAGCAGCCAAGAGACAGGGTTTGGCTATGGCTACACCTTC. This rearrangement joins TRBV4-1 to TRBJ1-2, with 7 bases matching TRBD1. This CDR3 is built from 15 residues. Germline assignment: CDR1 MGHRA and CDR2 YSYEKL. The junction had 5 bases not matched to a gene; V was cut back by 0 bases and J by 4 bases.

The chain has TRBV27 and TRBJ2-1; TRBD2 aligns across 11 bases. Germline V lookup: CDR1 MNHEY, CDR2 SMNVEV (reference sequence). The CDR3 length is 16 residues. V shed 6 bases and J 5 bases; nucleotides not matched to a gene: 9. CDR3 sequence: CASSRLAGLENNEQFF. Written as DNA, the CDR3 is TGTGCCAGCAGCCGACTAGCGGGGCTTGAGAACAATGAGCAGTTCTTC.

This sequence joins TRBV28 and TRBJ1-6; 8 bases are shared with TRBD1. The CDR3 runs 16 residues. Germline V gene sequence: CDR1 MDHEN, CDR2 SYDVKM. Trimming at V came to 5 bases and at J to 10 bases, leaving 13 bases not matched to a gene. CDR3 amino acids: CASSRRGQGVRSPLHF. As DNA, the CDR3 is TGTGCCAGCAGTCGCCGAGGACAGGGTGTACGCTCACCCCTCCACTTT.

The genes are TRBV18 and TRBJ1-1; the D is unclear. Per the germline V gene, CDR1 is KGHSH and CDR2 is LQKENI. CDR3 length equals 14 residues. Between the trimmed V and J ends, which lost 0 bases and 6 bases, there was a span of 11 bases. The CDR3 spells CASSPPLTASEAFF. The CDR3 DNA is TGTGCCAGCTCACCACCGTTAACAGCCTCTGAAGCTTTCTTT.

V is TRBV7-9 and J is TRBJ2-7; the match to TRBD1 covers 9 bases. This CDR3 has 14 amino acids. Germline trimming cut 5 bases from V and 5 bases from J; bases unmatched to any gene: 7. Germline CDR1 reads SEHNR; CDR2 reads FQNEAQ (reference sequence). The CDR3 region is CASSPRQGVNEQYF. The DNA for the CDR3 is TGTGCCAGCAGCCCCCGACAGGGGGTGAACGAGCAGTACTTC.

The chain couples TRBV7-2 to TRBJ1-2, with 10 bases identical to TRBD1. Germline CDR1 reads SGHTA; CDR2 reads FQGNSA. Germline trimming cut 4 bases from V and 3 bases from J; bases unmatched to any gene: 14. This CDR3 contains 18 residues. The CDR3 coding sequence is TGTGCCAGCAGCTCTGACCGCATCGACAGGGGGCCTGACTATGGCTACACCTTC. Translation: CASSSDRIDRGPDYGYTF.

The chain carries TRBV25-1 and TRBJ2-3; no clear D. CDR3 size: 14 residues. Trimming stripped 4 bases from V and 1 base from J, with 9 bases between. CDR1 is MGHDK and CDR2 is SYGVNS in the germline V gene. The CDR3 spells CASSAFGGTDTQYF. The CDR3, as DNA: TGTGCCAGCAGTGCCTTCGGAGGCACAGATACGCAGTATTTT.

Concerning this clone: This sample includes further DNA sequences coding for the same CDR3. This chain connects TRBV7-2 to TRBJ2-3; 9 nucleotides line up with TRBD2. The V segment lost 5 bases and the J segment 1 base; nucleotides outside the gene matches: 4. This CDR3 region has 15 residues. Germline assignment: CDR1 SGHTA and CDR2 FQGNSA. The CDR3 is CASSPWTSGTDTQYF. DNA for the CDR3: TGTGCCAGCAGCCCGTGGACTAGCGGCACAGATACGCAGTATTTT. The full variable domain, its missing parts supplied by reference TRBV7-2 and TRBJ2-3, is GAGVSQSPSNKVTEKGKDVELRCDPISGHTALYWYRQSLGQGLEFLIYFQGNSAPDKSGLPSDRFSAERTGGSVSTLTIQRTQQEDSAVYLCASSPWTSGTDTQYFGPGTRLTVL.

The chain recombines TRBV4-2 with TRBJ1-4, with D perhaps matching TRBD1 (5 bases). Germline CDR1 reads LGHNA; CDR2 reads YNFKEQ. Trimming stripped 5 bases from V and 0 bases from J, with 19 bases between. CDR3 size: 18 residues. The CDR3 bases are TGTGCCAGCAGCTCTTATGGGGGGTCCGGGTCAACTAATGAAAAACTGTTTTTT. Protein sequence: CASSSYGGSGSTNEKLFF.

The genes are TRBV15 and TRBJ1-4; perhaps TRBD1 as D (6 bases). Germline values: CDR1 LNHNV, CDR2 YYDKDF (reference sequence). The CDR3 loop spans 15 amino acids. Deletions cut 1 base from V and 5 bases from J, with 11 bases between. CDR3 nucleotides: TGTGCCACCAGCAGAGGAGGACAGAAGAATGAAAAACTGTTTTTT. Translated, it gives CATSRGGQKNEKLFF.

The chain links TRBV11-2 to TRBJ1-2; D remains ambiguous. The germline CDR1 and CDR2 sequences are SGHAT and FQNNGV. The V gene lost 0 bases and the J gene lost 2 bases, with 10 bases spanning the gap. The CDR3 contains 15 residues. The CDR3 sequence is CASSLEGGRNYGYTF. The CDR3 DNA reads TGTGCCAGCAGCTTAGAAGGAGGGAGGAACTATGGCTACACCTTC.

This chain connects TRBV27 to TRBJ1-4; no definite D call. The CDR3 totals 18 residues. V was clipped by 3 bases and J by 4 bases, with 21 bases between them. CDR1 is MNHEY, CDR2 SMNVEV, per germline (reference sequence). Here the CDR3 DNA reads TGTGCCAGCAGTTTGACTGCGGGTTCCGGGAAACGTAATGAAAAACTGTTTTTT. Encoded protein: CASSLTAGSGKRNEKLFF.

V usage is TRBV7-9 and J usage is TRBJ2-1; D uncertain. V was shortened by 4 bases and J by 4 bases, with 11 bases between the two germline ends. The CDR3 runs 14 residues. Germline CDR1 is SEHNR and CDR2 is FQNEAQ (reference sequence). Here the CDR3 DNA reads TGTGCCAGCAGCTCCACGACTCTTTACAATGAGCAGTTCTTC. Translated, it gives CASSSTTLYNEQFF.

The rearrangement uses TRBV5-4 and TRBJ1-2, with 7 bases matching TRBD1. V was clipped by 4 bases and J by 4 bases; unmatched bases: 13. CDR3 length: 16 residues. The germline gives CDR1 SGHNT, CDR2 YYREEE (reference sequence). CDR3 sequence reads: CASSPTLGQPIYGYTF. The CDR3 DNA reads TGTGCCAGCAGCCCAACATTGGGACAGCCGATCTATGGCTACACCTTC.

The chain uses TRBV5-4 and TRBJ1-2; D unclear. From germline, CDR1 is SGHNT and CDR2 YYREEE (reference sequence). With 1 base removed from V and 0 bases from J, the gap between germline ends came to 7 bases. The CDR3 consists of 14 residues. The CDR3 reads CASSLPEANYGYTF. Written as DNA, the CDR3 is TGTGCCAGCAGCTTGCCAGAAGCTAACTATGGCTACACCTTC.

This rearrangement joins TRBV7-8 to TRBJ2-7; possibly TRBD1 for D (5 bases). The CDR3 is made up of 15 amino acids. Per germline, CDR1 SGHVS and CDR2 FQNEAQ. V gave up 2 bases and J gave up 1 base, with 12 bases separating them. CDR3 loop: CASSLQTVPSYEQYF. CDR3 coding DNA: TGTGCCAGCAGCTTACAGACAGTCCCTTCCTACGAGCAGTACTTC.

The chain has TRBV10-3 and TRBJ2-7; 9 nucleotides align to TRBD2. This CDR3 spans 11 amino acids. Per germline, CDR1 ENHRY and CDR2 SYGVKD. Trimming cost V 8 bases and J 4 bases; bases outside gene matches: 0. The chain's CDR3 is CAILAGYEQYF. The CDR3 DNA reads TGTGCCATCCTAGCGGGGTACGAGCAGTACTTC.

The chain has TRBV11-3 and TRBJ2-3; the D is unclear. The CDR3 covers 14 residues. V lost 2 bases, J lost 2 bases, and 8 bases lay in between. Germline V CDR1 and CDR2: SGHNT, YENEEA. DNA for the CDR3: TGTGCCAGCAGCTTACAGGCCACCACAGATACGCAGTATTTT. It is translated as CASSLQATTDTQYF. Complete variable domain (other parts from reference TRBV11-3 and TRBJ2-3): EAGVVQSPRYKIIEKKQPVAFWCNPISGHNTLYWYLQNLGQGPELLIRYENEEAVDDSQLPKDRFSAERLKGVDSTLKIQPAELGDSAVYLCASSLQATTDTQYFGPGTRLTVL.

The genes are TRBV15 and TRBJ1-4; possible D gene TRBD1, 5 bases. Germline CDR1 reads LNHNV; CDR2 reads YYDKDF (reference sequence). V lost 1 base to trimming and J lost 6 bases, with 12 bases between them. This CDR3 is 15 amino acids long. The CDR3 reads CATSRGAGWDEKLFF. The CDR3 DNA sequence: TGTGCCACCAGCAGAGGGGCAGGGTGGGATGAAAAACTGTTTTTT.

This chain connects TRBV6-1 to TRBJ1-5; D gene unclear. Germline-derived CDR1 and CDR2 are MNHNS and SASEGT. This CDR3 spans 15 amino acids. V dropped 7 bases and J dropped 9 bases, with 22 bases sitting between them. The CDR3 loop is CASIAQSGLSMPQHF. In DNA, the CDR3 is TGTGCCAGCATCGCGCAGAGTGGGCTATCAATGCCCCAGCATTTT.

The genes are TRBV7-9 and TRBJ2-1; 7 nucleotides agree with TRBD1. The germline gives CDR1 SEHNR, CDR2 FQNEAQ (reference sequence). CDR3 length: 15 amino acids. The J segment lost 3 bases and the V segment lost 4 bases, leaving 6 bases of the junction unmatched. In nucleotides, the CDR3 is TGTGCCAGCAGCTCCCAGGGACAGATCTACAATGAGCAGTTCTTC. This gives the protein CASSSQGQIYNEQFF.

This chain joins TRBV4-2 and TRBJ2-5; 10 nucleotides align to TRBD2. Germline V lookup: CDR1 LGHNA, CDR2 YNFKEQ. The CDR3 totals 16 residues. J lost 1 base, V lost 2 bases, and 4 bases had no gene match. In nucleotides, the CDR3 is TGTGCCAGCAGCCAAAAGAGCGGGAGGGGCCAAGAGACCCAGTACTTC. This codes for CASSQKSGRGQETQYF.

The genes are TRBV5-1 and TRBJ2-7, with D possibly being TRBD1 (6 bases). CDR1 is SGHRS and CDR2 is YFSETQ in the germline V gene. The CDR3 contains 13 residues. Trimming cost V 3 bases and J 4 bases, with 11 bases left between them. CDR3 coding DNA: TGCGCCAGCAGCTGGGGGCCGGAATACGAGCAGTACTTC. As protein: CASSWGPEYEQYF.

The rearrangement joins TRBV7-2 to TRBJ1-6; the D gene is possibly TRBD1 (5 bases). The V and J ends lost 5 bases and 12 bases respectively, with 14 bases between them. In germline, CDR1 is SGHTA, CDR2 FQGNSA. The CDR3 length is 13 residues. DNA for the CDR3: TGTGCCAGCAGCCAAAGCCGGGGGGGACCCCTCCACTTT. The encoded protein is CASSQSRGGPLHF. Full variable domain (remainder filled in from reference TRBV7-2 and TRBJ1-6): GAGVSQSPSNKVTEKGKDVELRCDPISGHTALYWYRQSLGQGLEFLIYFQGNSAPDKSGLPSDRFSAERTGGSVSTLTIQRTQQEDSAVYLCASSQSRGGPLHFGNGTRLTVT.

The rearrangement joins TRBV29-1 to TRBJ2-1; no firm D call. The CDR3 is 11 residues long. Germline CDR1 is SQVTM and CDR2 is ANQGSEA. V was cut by 6 bases and J by 4 bases, with 7 bases left in between. CDR3 amino acids: CSVRAYNEQFF. The CDR3 DNA reads as TGCAGCGTGCGTGCGTACAATGAGCAGTTCTTC.

The V call is TRBV2, the J call TRBJ2-1; 12 nucleotides line up with TRBD2. Germline V gene sequence: CDR1 SNHLY, CDR2 FYNNEI. The CDR3 consists of 14 residues. V shed 1 base and J 10 bases; nucleotides not matched to a gene: 2. CDR3 sequence (DNA): TGTGCCAGCAGTGAAGGACTAGCGGGGGACGAGCAGTTCTTC. Amino acid sequence: CASSEGLAGDEQFF.

The rearrangement joins TRBV11-2 to TRBJ1-1, with a tentative D call TRBD1 (5 bases). This CDR3 has 14 amino acids. Per the germline V gene, CDR1 is SGHAT and CDR2 is FQNNGV. The ends were cut back, 1 base at V and 11 bases at J, with 17 bases in the middle. In nucleotides, the CDR3 is TGTGCCAGCAGCTTAGGGTTCCGTGGGACTGGGGCTTTCTTT. This codes for CASSLGFRGTGAFF.

The V call is TRBV5-1, the J call TRBJ2-3, with 9 bases identical to TRBD1. The CDR3 has 17 residues. V trimming: 1 base; J trimming: 1 base; junction bases outside the gene matches: 7. Germline V gene sequence: CDR1 SGHRS, CDR2 YFSETQ. CDR3 protein: CASSLQGQGLGTDTQYF. CDR3 nucleotide sequence: TGCGCCAGCAGCTTGCAGGGACAGGGATTGGGCACAGATACGCAGTATTTT.